The clone carrying this T cell receptor beta chain was recorded many times. TCRdb ran MiXCR on the 5' RACE reads and lists one entry per CDR3 protein. This sample has roughly 62,000 distinct CDR3 sequences, with 3% to 4% found just once. This sample was taken from a study of neurological immune-mediated disorders. The unsorted libraries originated from 2 million PBMCs that had been stored at -80 C. CDR3 length: 14 amino acids. CDR1 and CDR2 (germline): SGHTA, FQGNSA. V shed 2 bases and J shed 0 bases, with 7 bases lying between them. The J gene is TRBJ1-2, the V gene TRBV7-2; D remains unclear. The clonotype originates from a woman in her 50s with multiple sclerosis. Sequencing was done on a sample of PBMCs. The CDR3 spells CASSLHRANYGYTF. CDR3 nucleotides: TGTGCCAGCAGCTTACACAGAGCTAACTATGGCTACACCTTC.